The 17 T cell receptor beta chains below come from one sample, sequenced in a study of shared clonotypes between healthy human individuals. CD45RO negativity and positive selection for CCR7 defined naive CD8 cells, a population that excluded terminally differentiated effector memory CD45RA+ cells. TCRdb keeps only in-frame clones here, not all; method: immunoSEQ multiplex PCR. The sample holds approximately 2,000,000 clones, around 95% seen once. Sequenced input: naive CD8+ T cells from PBMCs. The source is a young man in good health. Some clones in this sample may be carry-over from other donors' samples.

The V call is TRBV2, the J call TRBJ2-1, with 7 bases matching TRBD2. J gave up 2 bases and V 3 bases, and 7 bases lay outside the gene matches. CDR3 size: 16 residues. From germline, CDR1 is SNHLY and CDR2 FYNNEI. This chain's CDR3 is CASSDRASGTYNEQFF. In DNA form, the CDR3 reads TGTGCCAGCAGTGATCGGGCTAGCGGAACCTACAATGAGCAGTTCTTC.

This clone was counted once. The sample has other DNA sequences that encode this CDR3 too. The chain joins TRBV6-5 to TRBJ1-1; D ambiguous. V was shortened by 0 bases and J by 1 base, with 3 bases between the two germline ends. The CDR3 totals 13 residues. Germline V CDR1 and CDR2: MNHEY, SVGAGI. CDR3 residues: CASSYSANTEAFF. As DNA, the CDR3 is TGTGCCAGCAGTTACTCAGCGAACACTGAAGCTTTCTTT.

V is TRBV9 and J is TRBJ1-2; D may be TRBD1 (5 bases). V was shortened by 3 bases and J by 8 bases, with 20 bases between the two germline ends. Germline CDR1 reads SGDLS; CDR2 reads YYNGEE. The CDR3 loop spans 15 amino acids. CDR3 in amino acids: CASSGGTFGRPGYTF. The CDR3 nucleotides read TGTGCCAGCAGCGGAGGGACGTTTGGAAGGCCCGGCTACACCTTC.

V usage is TRBV5-1 and J usage is TRBJ2-1, with D perhaps given as TRBD1 or TRBD2 (5 bases each). Germline loops: CDR1 SGHRS, CDR2 YFSETQ. The CDR3 length is 15 residues. V gave up 5 bases and J gave up 6 bases, with 18 bases separating them. As DNA, the CDR3 is TGCGCCAGCAGTAGGAGTACGGGACCGTTCAATGAGCAGTTCTTC. It specifies CASSRSTGPFNEQFF.

V gene TRBV5-6 combines with J gene TRBJ2-2; tentatively, D is TRBD2 (6 bases). The CDR3 is 16 amino acids. The V gene lost 3 bases and the J gene lost 5 bases, with 17 bases spanning the gap. CDR1 SGHDT and CDR2 YYEEEE come from the germline V gene. The CDR3 loop reads CASSSKEEGGTGELFF. Written as DNA, the CDR3 is TGTGCCAGCAGCTCAAAGGAGGAGGGCGGGACCGGGGAGCTGTTTTTT.

J is TRBJ2-3 and V is TRBV6-6; 7 nucleotides match TRBD1. There are 16 residues in the CDR3. Germline-derived CDR1 and CDR2 are MNHNY and SVGAGI (reference sequence). The V and J ends lost 8 bases and 2 bases, in that order; junction bases with no gene match: 13. The CDR3 spells CASGPSGTANTDTQYF. The DNA of the CDR3 is TGTGCCAGCGGGCCTTCCGGGACAGCCAACACAGATACGCAGTATTTT.

The rearrangement joins TRBV7-8 to TRBJ2-2, with 7 bases that match TRBD2. V gave up 3 bases and J gave up 4 bases; unmatched junction bases: 20. This CDR3 contains 20 residues. Germline CDR1 is SGHVS and CDR2 is FQNEAQ. CDR3 sequence: CASSFQRDPSGEGSTGELFF. The CDR3 DNA sequence: TGTGCCAGCAGCTTCCAACGAGACCCTAGCGGAGAGGGTAGCACCGGGGAGCTGTTTTTT.

The chain carries TRBV11-2 and TRBJ2-5; weak D call: TRBD1 (6 bases). The CDR3 contains 14 residues. Per the germline V gene, CDR1 is SGHAT and CDR2 is FQNNGV. Trimming left V 4 bases short and J 2 bases short, with 11 bases between. CDR3 residues: CASSYSGTQETQYF. The DNA of the CDR3 is TGTGCCAGCAGCTATTCCGGGACACAAGAGACCCAGTACTTC.

The chain combines TRBV7-9 with TRBJ2-1; 8 nucleotides agree with TRBD2. CDR3 length: 14 residues. V lost 1 base and J lost 8; bases outside the gene matches: 4. The germline CDR1 and CDR2 sequences are SEHNR and FQNEAQ (reference sequence). Written as DNA, the CDR3 is TGTGCCAGCAGCTTAGTGGGACTAGGGCATGAGCAGTTCTTC. This gives the protein CASSLVGLGHEQFF.

The J gene is TRBJ1-1, the V gene TRBV19, with a tentative D call TRBD1 (5 bases). Germline V CDR1 and CDR2: LNHDA, SQIVND (reference sequence). The CDR3 loop spans 13 amino acids. The germline V and J ends were trimmed by 7 bases and 0 bases, with 9 bases remaining between them. Here the CDR3 reads CASTQGVNTEAFF. The CDR3 region has the DNA TGTGCCAGTACGCAGGGAGTGAACACTGAAGCTTTCTTT.

The CDR3 DNA reads TGTGCCAGCAGGGAATGGACAGGCGTTAGCAATCAGCCCCAGCATTTT. Translating it yields CASREWTGVSNQPQHF. The genes are TRBV6-1 and TRBJ1-5; 7 nucleotides align to TRBD1. Germline CDR1 and CDR2: MNHNS and SASEGT. V trimming: 6 bases; J trimming: 0 bases; junction bases outside the gene matches: 8. This CDR3 has 16 amino acids.

The V and J genes are TRBV27 and TRBJ2-7, with 9 positions matching TRBD2. V was pared by 0 bases and J by 3 bases, with 3 bases of the junction left unmatched. From germline, CDR1 is MNHEY and CDR2 SMNVEV (reference sequence). The CDR3 runs to 15 residues. Here the CDR3 reads CASSLSISGSYEQYF. The CDR3 nucleotides are TGTGCCAGCAGTTTATCGATTAGCGGGAGCTACGAGCAGTACTTC.

The rearrangement joins TRBV6-6 to TRBJ1-1, with no clear D. The CDR3 runs 16 residues. V was cut by 7 bases and J by 2 bases, with 20 bases left in between. Germline-derived CDR1 and CDR2 are MNHNY and SVGAGI (reference sequence). The CDR3 protein is CASNQLGVRGNTEAFF. The CDR3 coding sequence is TGTGCCAGCAACCAGTTGGGCGTACGGGGTAACACTGAAGCTTTCTTT.

This clone has a single count. Other DNA sequences in the same sample also yield this CDR3. The chain employs TRBV28 and TRBJ1-5; D is possibly TRBD1 (5 bases). Germline lookup yields CDR1 MDHEN and CDR2 SYDVKM. The CDR3 covers 14 residues. Trimming took 6 bases from V and 5 from J, leaving 14 bases between them. The CDR3 DNA sequence: TGTGCCAGCAGCCTCCGGCAGGGTCATCAGCCCCAGCATTTT. The encoded protein is CASSLRQGHQPQHF.

V is TRBV27 and J is TRBJ2-2, with D perhaps assigned TRBD1 or TRBD2 (5 bases each). Germline loops: CDR1 MNHEY, CDR2 SMNVEV (reference sequence). The CDR3 covers 15 residues. Deletions cut 0 bases from V and 7 bases from J, with 12 bases between. As DNA, the CDR3 is TGTGCCAGCAGTTTATCGTTTGGGACCAGCGGGGAGCTGTTTTTT. This translates into CASSLSFGTSGELFF.

In this sample, this clone turned up a few times. Different DNA sequences within this sample yield the same CDR3. The V and J genes are TRBV6-5 and TRBJ1-2; unclear D gene. In germline, CDR1 is MNHEY, CDR2 SVGAGI. Trimming left V 2 bases short and J 2 bases short, with 6 bases between. The CDR3 spans 13 residues. CDR3 DNA: TGTGCCAGCAGTTACGGCCGGAACTATGGCTACACCTTC. Translation: CASSYGRNYGYTF.

The V call is TRBV23-1, the J call TRBJ2-7; TRBD2 might be the D (5 bases). TRBV23-1 is classed as an ORF, of uncertain function. V was trimmed by 0 bases and J by 3 bases, leaving 24 bases between them. The CDR3 sequence is 19 residues long. The CDR3 nucleotides read TGCGCCAGCAGTCAATCTACTCCGGCAATAGCTTCGGGATGCTACGAGCAGTACTTC. It encodes CASSQSTPAIASGCYEQYF.